One sample yielded the 11 T cell receptor beta chains listed below, sequenced in a study of PD-1 blockade in mismatch repair-deficient tumors. Assay used: immunoSEQ multiplex PCR; TCRdb lists only in-frame clones, some missing. Altogether some 66,000 clones are present, about nine tenths being singletons, with the ten largest covering around 13%. The input for sequencing was peripheral blood, taken 52 weeks after starting pembrolizumab. All receptors derive from an adult with mismatch repair-deficient cancer.

The V and J genes are TRBV29-1 and TRBJ1-1, with unresolved D. The V end lost 5 bases, the J end lost 1 base, and 14 bases lay between the germline ends. This CDR3 has 14 amino acids. Germline V gene sequence: CDR1 SQVTM, CDR2 ANQGSEA. The CDR3 coding sequence is TGCAGCGTTCCCCCTTCAGGCGGGAACACTGAAGCTTTCTTT. Amino acids: CSVPPSGGNTEAFF.

CDR3 coding DNA: TGTGCCAGCACCAGGGGCGTTAGCACAGATACGCAGTATTTT. Translation gives CASTRGVSTDTQYF. This chain connects TRBV2 to TRBJ2-3, with D perhaps TRBD1 (6 bases). The CDR3 is made up of 14 amino acids. V lost 7 bases to trimming and J lost 0 bases, with 11 bases between them. From germline, CDR1 is SNHLY and CDR2 FYNNEI.

This clone was recorded once. The chain has TRBV5-1 and TRBJ2-7; 13 bases match TRBD2. Germline CDR1 and CDR2: SGHRS and YFSETQ. The CDR3 sequence is 15 residues long. J gave up 4 bases and V 4 bases, and 5 bases lay outside the gene matches. CDR3 residues: CASSPRTSGSYEQYF. DNA for the CDR3: TGCGCCAGCAGCCCCCGGACTAGCGGGAGTTACGAGCAGTACTTC.

The chain joins TRBV18 to TRBJ1-2; D is undetermined. Trimming took off 3 bases at V and 0 bases at J, with 14 bases between the two ends. This CDR3 comprises 16 residues. The germline V gene has CDR1 KGHSH and CDR2 LQKENI. CDR3 sequence (DNA): TGTGCCAGCTCACCCGATGAGGGAGCCACTAACTATGGCTACACCTTC. It translates to CASSPDEGATNYGYTF.

The chain combines TRBV12-2 with TRBJ2-7; the table assigns TRBD1, which was not confirmed against the DNA. TRBV12-2 is described as a pseudogene. This CDR3 is 18 amino acids long. The CDR3, as DNA: TGTGCAAGTCGCTTAACCCGCCGGACAGGGACTGACTCCTACGAGCAGTACTTC. Amino acids: CASRLTRRTGTDSYEQYF.

The V gene is TRBV27, the J gene TRBJ2-3; D may match TRBD1 or TRBD2 (5 bases each). There are 13 residues in the CDR3. From germline, CDR1 is MNHEY and CDR2 SMNVEV (reference sequence). Trimming shortened V by 2 bases and J by 5 bases, and 8 bases separated the two germline ends. CDR3 in amino acids: CASSLDGGDTQYF. The CDR3 nucleotides are TGTGCCAGCAGTTTAGATGGGGGAGATACGCAGTATTTT.

V gene TRBV30 combines with J gene TRBJ1-2; perhaps TRBD1 as D (5 bases). The V and J ends lost 0 bases and 3 bases respectively, with 11 bases between them. Germline CDR1 GTSNPN, CDR2 SVGIG (reference sequence). The CDR3 is 14 residues long. This chain's CDR3 is CAWSVPGLYYGYTF. Written as DNA, the CDR3 is TGTGCCTGGAGTGTGCCGGGACTCTACTATGGCTACACCTTC. Looking up the rest from reference TRBV30 and TRBJ1-2 gives the full variable domain: SQTIHQWPATLVQPVGSPLSLECTVEGTSNPNLYWYRQAAGRGLQLLFYSVGIGQISSEVPQNLSASRPQDRQFILSSKKLLLSDSGFYLCAWSVPGLYYGYTFGSGTRLTVV.

This CDR3 is CSVDTETGELFF. The CDR3 DNA reads TGCAGCGTTGACACCGAGACCGGGGAGCTGTTTTTT. The chain is built from TRBV29-1 and TRBJ2-2; D is unresolved. This CDR3 has 12 amino acids. Germline assignment: CDR1 SQVTM and CDR2 ANQGSEA. Between the trimmed V and J ends, which lost 3 bases and 5 bases, there was a span of 7 bases.

The chain is built from TRBV11-3 and TRBJ2-1; 9 nucleotides match TRBD2. After removal of 1 base from V and 5 bases from J, the junction contained 3 bases not matched to a gene. The CDR3 loop spans 15 amino acids. The germline V gene encodes CDR1 SGHNT and CDR2 YENEEA. Written as DNA, the CDR3 is TGTGCCAGCAGCTTAGGGACTAGCGTCAACAATGAGCAGTTCTTC. Translation gives CASSLGTSVNNEQFF.

The rearrangement uses TRBV14 and TRBJ2-5; D may correspond to TRBD1 or TRBD2 (5 bases each). The germline gives CDR1 SGHDN, CDR2 FVKESK. This CDR3 comprises 15 residues. V was trimmed by 4 bases and J by 4 bases, leaving 16 bases between them. CDR3 loop: CASSLVGDGRETQYF. The CDR3 DNA is TGTGCCAGCAGCCTGGTTGGGGACGGTAGAGAGACCCAGTACTTC.

V is TRBV11-2 and J is TRBJ1-2; D call uncertain. Germline V gives CDR1 SGHAT, CDR2 FQNNGV. Trimming shortened V by 2 bases and J by 7 bases, and 17 bases separated the two germline ends. The CDR3 covers 15 residues. CDR3 DNA sequence: TGTGCCAGCAGCTTAACGCAGGACTACTTTTCTGGCTACACCTTC. Encoded protein: CASSLTQDYFSGYTF.